Listed below are T cell receptor beta chains from one sample, sequenced in a study of CD8 T cells in Susac syndrome. TCRdb reprocessed the immunoSEQ multiplex PCR reads via MiXCR and lists one record per CDR3 protein. The sample contains approximately 170,000 distinct CDR3 sequences, over 85% of which appear only once. The specimen sequenced was CD4+ T cells from PBMCs. These receptors came from a human donor in good health. CDR3s include the opening cysteine and the closing phenylalanine or tryptophan. A D gene is named only where the DNA matches it firmly. Some rows mark clone size as missing; the rest say once, few, many or name a class of expanded clone.

j_call | v_call | clone_size | d_call | cdr3_nt | cdr3_aa
TRBJ2-7 | TRBV3-1 | - | - | TGTGCCAGCAGCCATAGTCACGAGCAGTACTTC | CASSHSHEQYF
TRBJ2-2 | TRBV5-4 | - | - | TGTGCCAGCAGCCGCAGTACTAACGGGGAGCTGTTTTTT | CASSRSTNGELFF
TRBJ2-7 | TRBV10-2 | - | - | TGCGCCAGCAGTGAGGGCAGGGGTTCCGAGCAGTACTTC | CASSEGRGSEQYF
TRBJ2-7 | TRBV20-1 | - | - | TGCAGTGCTAGACCAAGCTCCTACGAGCAGTACTTC | CSARPSSYEQYF
TRBJ1-2 | TRBV2 | - | TRBD1 | TGTGCCAGCAGGGCCCAGACAGGGGAAGGCTACACCTTC | CASRAQTGEGYTF
TRBJ2-1 | TRBV5-1 | - | - | TGCGCCAGCAGCTTGGTGATTAGCGGCAATGAGCAGTTCTTC | CASSLVISGNEQFF
TRBJ1-5 | TRBV19 | - | - | TGTGCCAGTAGTCCAGGGGCCCCGTATAGCAATCAGCCCCAGCATTTT | CASSPGAPYSNQPQHF
TRBJ2-1 | TRBV3-1 | - | - | TGTGCCAGCAGCCAAGAAAGTGGAGCCGGCGCCGGAAGCCGGCAGTTCTTC | CASSQESGAGAGSRQFF
TRBJ1-3 | TRBV6-1 | - | - | TGTGCCAGCGACCCCGCACCATACTCTGGAAACACCATATATTTT | CASDPAPYSGNTIYF
TRBJ1-6 | TRBV19 | - | TRBD1 | TGTGCCAGTAGTATCCCCTCGGACAGGGTCTATCATTCACCCCTCCACTTT | CASSIPSDRVYHSPLHF
TRBJ2-3 | TRBV10-3 | - | - | TGTGCCATCGCCAGGGGAGCAGATACGCAGTATTTT | CAIARGADTQYF
TRBJ1-2 | TRBV3-1 | - | - | TGTGCCAGCAGCCAAACCGGGGTGGTCAGGACCTTC | CASSQTGVVRTF
TRBJ1-4 | TRBV12-3/TRBV12-4 | - | - | TGTGCCAGCAGCCCCGGCGGGGGAGAAAAACTGTTTTTT | CASSPGGGEKLFF
TRBJ2-5 | TRBV20-1 | - | - | TGCAGTGCTAGAGATATCAGAAAAGAGACCCAGTACTTC | CSARDIRKETQYF
TRBJ2-7 | TRBV2 | - | - | TGTGCCAGCAGTCGAGACAGCCTCTACGAGCAGTACTTC | CASSRDSLYEQYF
TRBJ2-7 | TRBV19 | - | - | TGTGCCAGTGGGCTACCGGGTCCAGGCTACGAGCAGTACTTC | CASGLPGPGYEQYF
TRBJ2-2 | TRBV6-5 | - | - | TGTGCCAGCAGTTACTTCCCCAGGGAAATTGTGGCCGGGGAGCTGTTTTTT | CASSYFPREIVAGELFF
TRBJ2-7 | TRBV5-1 | - | - | TGCGCCAGCAGCTTGGACCACTATTCCTACGAGCAGTACTTC | CASSLDHYSYEQYF
TRBJ2-7 | TRBV5-1 | - | - | TGCGCCAGCAGGGTCGGACAGCCCTACGAGCAGTACTTC | CASRVGQPYEQYF
TRBJ2-1 | TRBV29-1 | - | - | TGCAGCGTTGGCCAGGGGAGGGATGAGCAGTTCTTC | CSVGQGRDEQFF
TRBJ1-1 | TRBV20-1 | - | - | TGCAGGGGGGAGGGCACCCTGAACACTGAAGCTTTCTTT | CRGEGTLNTEAFF
TRBJ2-6 | TRBV9 | - | - | TGTGCCAGCAGCGTGAAAAGCTCTGGGGCCAACGTCCTGACTTTC | CASSVKSSGANVLTF
TRBJ2-5 | TRBV7-2 | once | - | TGTGCCAGCAGCTTAAACGGGGGCGGGGAGACCCAGTACTTC | CASSLNGGGETQYF
TRBJ2-7 | TRBV3-1 | - | - | TGTGCCAGCAGCCAAGATTTCGGGATCAGGAGAAGGGAGCAGTACTTC | CASSQDFGIRRREQYF